This entry concerns a single T cell receptor beta chain. The sample originates from a study of T cell changes during pregnancy in multiple sclerosis. Profiling relied on immunoSEQ multiplex PCR, and the TCRdb table lists in-frame clones only, not all of them. This sample has approximately 62,000 clones; around 93% occur once, and the top ten carry around 3.7%. CDR3 length equals 12 residues. From germline, CDR1 is ENHRY and CDR2 SYGVKD. The ends lost 11 bases at V and 2 bases at J; junction bases unmatched: 4. This clonotype was sampled from a female donor with multiple sclerosis, enrolled in a pregnancy study. Sequences were derived from CD8+ T cells from peripheral blood mononuclear cells, sampled in the second trimester of pregnancy. V is TRBV10-3 and J is TRBJ2-3; TRBD2 agrees at 7 bases. The CDR3 DNA sequence: TGTGCCTCCCGGGACTACACAGATACGCAGTATTTT. Its translation is CASRDYTDTQYF.